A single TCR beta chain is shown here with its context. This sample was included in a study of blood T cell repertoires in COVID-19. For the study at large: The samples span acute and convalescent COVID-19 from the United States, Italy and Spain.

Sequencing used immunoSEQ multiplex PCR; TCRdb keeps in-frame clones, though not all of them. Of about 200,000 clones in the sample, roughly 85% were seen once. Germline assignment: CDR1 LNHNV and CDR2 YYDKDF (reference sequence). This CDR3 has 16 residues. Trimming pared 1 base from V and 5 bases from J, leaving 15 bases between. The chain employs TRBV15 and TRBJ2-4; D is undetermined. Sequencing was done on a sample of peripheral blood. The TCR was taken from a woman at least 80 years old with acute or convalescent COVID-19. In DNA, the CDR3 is TGTGCCACCAGCAGAGTCCGTTACCTCAGGCAAAACATTCAGTACTTC. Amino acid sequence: CATSRVRYLRQNIQYF.